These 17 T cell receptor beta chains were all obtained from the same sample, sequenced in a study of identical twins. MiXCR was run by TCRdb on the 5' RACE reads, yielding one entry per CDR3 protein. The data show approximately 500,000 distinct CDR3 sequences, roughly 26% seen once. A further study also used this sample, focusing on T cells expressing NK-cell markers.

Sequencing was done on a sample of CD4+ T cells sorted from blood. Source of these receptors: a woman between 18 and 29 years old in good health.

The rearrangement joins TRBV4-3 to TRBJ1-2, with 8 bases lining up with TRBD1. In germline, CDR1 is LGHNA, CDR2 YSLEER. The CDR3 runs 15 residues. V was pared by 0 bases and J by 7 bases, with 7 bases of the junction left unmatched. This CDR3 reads CASSQDIQGALGYTF. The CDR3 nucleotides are TGCGCCAGCAGCCAAGATATCCAGGGGGCGCTTGGCTACACCTTC.

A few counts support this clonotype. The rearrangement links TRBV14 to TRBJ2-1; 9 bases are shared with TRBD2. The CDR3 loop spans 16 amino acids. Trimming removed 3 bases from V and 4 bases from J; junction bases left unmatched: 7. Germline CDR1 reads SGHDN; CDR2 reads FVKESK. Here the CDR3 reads CASSHQRGVYYNEQFF. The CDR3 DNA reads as TGTGCCAGCAGCCACCAGCGGGGGGTATATTACAATGAGCAGTTCTTC.

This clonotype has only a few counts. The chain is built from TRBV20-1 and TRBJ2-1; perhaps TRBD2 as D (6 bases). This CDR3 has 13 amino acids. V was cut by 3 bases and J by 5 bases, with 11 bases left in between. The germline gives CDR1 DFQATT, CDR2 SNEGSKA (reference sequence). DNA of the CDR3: TGCAGTGCTAGCGGGAGCACCCACAATGAGCAGTTCTTC. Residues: CSASGSTHNEQFF.

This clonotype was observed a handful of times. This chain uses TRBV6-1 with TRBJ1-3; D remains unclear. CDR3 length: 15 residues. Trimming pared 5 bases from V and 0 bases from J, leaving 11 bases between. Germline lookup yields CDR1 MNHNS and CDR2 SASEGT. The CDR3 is CASSLVGDSGNTIYF. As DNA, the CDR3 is TGTGCCAGCAGTCTGGTCGGAGACTCTGGAAACACCATATATTTT.

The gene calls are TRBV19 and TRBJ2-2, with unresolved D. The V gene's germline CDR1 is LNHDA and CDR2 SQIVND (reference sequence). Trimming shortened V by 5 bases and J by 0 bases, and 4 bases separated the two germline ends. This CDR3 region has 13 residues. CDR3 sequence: CASSQTNTGELFF. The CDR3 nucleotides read TGTGCCAGTAGTCAGACGAACACCGGGGAGCTGTTTTTT. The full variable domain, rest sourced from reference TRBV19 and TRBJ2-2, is DGGITQSPKYLFRKEGQNVTLSCEQNLNHDAMYWYRQDPGQGLRLIYYSQIVNDFQKGDIAEGYSVSREKKESFPLTVTSAQKNPTAFYLCASSQTNTGELFFGEGSRLTVL.

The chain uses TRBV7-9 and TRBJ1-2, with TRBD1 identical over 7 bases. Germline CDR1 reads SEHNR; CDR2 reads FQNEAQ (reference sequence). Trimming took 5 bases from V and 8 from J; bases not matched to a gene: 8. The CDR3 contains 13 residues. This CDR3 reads CASSRTGAYGYTF. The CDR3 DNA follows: TGTGCCAGCAGCCGAACAGGGGCTTACGGCTACACCTTC.

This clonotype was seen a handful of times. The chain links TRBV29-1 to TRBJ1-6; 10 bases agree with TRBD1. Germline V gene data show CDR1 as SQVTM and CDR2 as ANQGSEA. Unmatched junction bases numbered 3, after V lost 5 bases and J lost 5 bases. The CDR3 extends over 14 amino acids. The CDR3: CSVSGTGDNSPLHF. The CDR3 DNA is TGCAGCGTTTCCGGGACAGGGGATAATTCACCCCTCCACTTT.

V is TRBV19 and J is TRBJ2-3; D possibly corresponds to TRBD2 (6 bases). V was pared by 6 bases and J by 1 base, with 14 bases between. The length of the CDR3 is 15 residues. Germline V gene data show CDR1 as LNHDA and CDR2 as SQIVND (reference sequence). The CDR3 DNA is TGTGCCAGTAGACGCCGGGACTTCGGCACAGATACGCAGTATTTT. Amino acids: CASRRRDFGTDTQYF.

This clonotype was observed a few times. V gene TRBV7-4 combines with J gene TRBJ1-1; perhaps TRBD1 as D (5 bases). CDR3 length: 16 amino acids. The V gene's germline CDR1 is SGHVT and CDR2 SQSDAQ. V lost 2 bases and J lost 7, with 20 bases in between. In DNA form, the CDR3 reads TGTGCCAGCAGCTTACCCCTGACCCGACAGACCCTTGAAGCTTTCTTT. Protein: CASSLPLTRQTLEAFF.

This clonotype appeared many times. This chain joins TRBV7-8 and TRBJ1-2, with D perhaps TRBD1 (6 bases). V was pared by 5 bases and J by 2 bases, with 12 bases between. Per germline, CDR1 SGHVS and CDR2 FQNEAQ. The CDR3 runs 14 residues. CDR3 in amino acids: CASSHRTANYGYTF. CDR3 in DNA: TGTGCCAGCAGCCACAGGACAGCCAACTATGGCTACACCTTC.

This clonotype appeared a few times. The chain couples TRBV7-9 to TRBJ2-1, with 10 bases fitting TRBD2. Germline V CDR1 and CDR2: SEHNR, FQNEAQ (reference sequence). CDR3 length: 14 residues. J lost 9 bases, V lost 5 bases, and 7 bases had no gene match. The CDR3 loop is CASSQSGGAGEQFF. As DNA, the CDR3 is TGTGCCAGCAGCCAGAGCGGGGGGGCTGGTGAGCAGTTCTTC. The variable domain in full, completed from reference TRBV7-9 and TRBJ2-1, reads DTGVSQNPRHKITKRGQNVTFRCDPISEHNRLYWYRQTLGQGPEFLTYFQNEAQLEKSRLLSDRFSAERPKGSFSTLEIQRTEQGDSAMYLCASSQSGGAGEQFFGPGTRLTVL.

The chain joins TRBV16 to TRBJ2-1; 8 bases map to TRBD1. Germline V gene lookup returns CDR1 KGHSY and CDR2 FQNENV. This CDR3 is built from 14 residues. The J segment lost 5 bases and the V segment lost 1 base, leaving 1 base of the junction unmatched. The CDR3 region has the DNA TGTGCCAGCAGCCAATTGGACAGGGACAATGAGCAGTTCTTC. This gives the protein CASSQLDRDNEQFF. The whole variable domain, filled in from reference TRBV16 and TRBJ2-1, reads GEEVAQTPKHLVRGEGQKAKLYCAPIKGHSYVFWYQQVLKNEFKFLISFQNENVFDETGMPKERFSAKCLPNSPCSLEIQATKLEDSAVYFCASSQLDRDNEQFFGPGTRLTVL.

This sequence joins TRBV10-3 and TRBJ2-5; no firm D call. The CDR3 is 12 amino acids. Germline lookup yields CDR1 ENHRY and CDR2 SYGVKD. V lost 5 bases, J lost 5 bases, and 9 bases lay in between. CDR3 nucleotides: TGTGCCATCAGTTCTAGATCGGAGACCCAGTACTTC. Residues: CAISSRSETQYF.

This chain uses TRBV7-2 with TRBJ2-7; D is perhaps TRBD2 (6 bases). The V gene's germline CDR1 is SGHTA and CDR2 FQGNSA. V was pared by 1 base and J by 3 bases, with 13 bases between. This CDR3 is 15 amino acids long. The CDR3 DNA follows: TGTGCCAGCAGCTTAGGTGCAGCCGGGGGCTACGAGCAGTACTTC. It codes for CASSLGAAGGYEQYF.

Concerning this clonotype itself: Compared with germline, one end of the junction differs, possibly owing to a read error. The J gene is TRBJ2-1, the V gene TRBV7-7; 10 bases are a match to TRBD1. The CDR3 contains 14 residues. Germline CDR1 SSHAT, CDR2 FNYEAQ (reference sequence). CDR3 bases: TGTGCTAGCAGCCCTGACAGGGGGCAAGGGGAGCAGTTCTTC. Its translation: CASSPDRGQGEQFF.

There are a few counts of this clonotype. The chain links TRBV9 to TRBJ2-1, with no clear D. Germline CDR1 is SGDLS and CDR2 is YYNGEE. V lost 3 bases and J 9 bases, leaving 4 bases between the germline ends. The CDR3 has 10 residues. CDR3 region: CASSGSEQFF. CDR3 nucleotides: TGTGCCAGCAGCGGAAGTGAGCAGTTCTTC.

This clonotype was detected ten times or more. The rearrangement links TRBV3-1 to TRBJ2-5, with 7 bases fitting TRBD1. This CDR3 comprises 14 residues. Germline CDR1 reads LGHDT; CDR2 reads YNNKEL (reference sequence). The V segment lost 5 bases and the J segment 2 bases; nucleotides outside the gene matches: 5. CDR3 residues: CASSTRTGQETQYF. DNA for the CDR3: TGTGCCAGCAGCACCCGGACAGGACAAGAGACCCAGTACTTC.